The 16 T cell receptor beta chains below were found in one sample sequenced in a study of cytomegalovirus exposure and HLA in healthy donors. PCR involved 60 Vbeta and 13 Jbeta primers. Profiled with immunoSEQ multiplex PCR; TCRdb holds only in-frame clones, not every one. The sample has about 130,000 clones, 77% seen once. Sequencing used PBMCs. These receptors were collected from a man aged 25 to 40 in good health and CMV-seronegative.

The V call is TRBV15, the J call TRBJ1-2; 8 positions match TRBD1. Germline V gene sequence: CDR1 LNHNV, CDR2 YYDKDF (reference sequence). The junction had 9 bases not matched to a gene; V was cut back by 5 bases and J by 4 bases. This CDR3 comprises 15 residues. CDR3 coding DNA: TGTGCCACCAGCCAAGAGATGGACAGGGTCTATGGCTACACCTTC. Translated: CATSQEMDRVYGYTF.

This chain links TRBV9 with TRBJ2-6; no reliable D call. Looked up from germline, CDR1 is SGDLS and CDR2 is YYNGEE. V lost 3 bases to trimming and J lost 0 bases, with 7 bases between them. The CDR3 sequence is 15 residues long. CDR3 region: CASSAVSSGANVLTF. The CDR3 coding sequence is TGTGCCAGCAGCGCTGTGAGCTCTGGGGCCAACGTCCTGACTTTC.

The rearrangement links TRBV7-6 to TRBJ1-1; D remains unclear. The germline gives CDR1 SGHVS, CDR2 FNYEAQ. This CDR3 has 13 amino acids. V dropped 2 bases and J dropped 3 bases, with 7 bases sitting between them. The DNA for the CDR3 is TGTGCCAGCAGCTTATTCTTATACACTGAAGCTTTCTTT. Translating it yields CASSLFLYTEAFF.

The chain is built from TRBV28 and TRBJ2-7; 7 bases agree with TRBD2. The V gene end was trimmed by 6 bases and the J gene end by 3 bases; junction bases not matched to a gene: 2. The CDR3 has 12 residues. CDR1 MDHEN and CDR2 SYDVKM come from the germline V gene. DNA of the CDR3: TGTGCCAGCAGAACGGGGGGCTACGAGCAGTACTTC. It specifies CASRTGGYEQYF.

The V and J genes are TRBV5-4 and TRBJ2-3; D is possibly TRBD1 (7 bases). This CDR3 is 16 amino acids long. The V and J ends lost 1 base and 3 bases respectively, with 15 bases between them. Germline V gene data show CDR1 as SGHNT and CDR2 as YYREEE (reference sequence). The CDR3 region is CASSLRAGGLTDTQYF. CDR3 bases: TGTGCCAGCAGCTTGCGTGCAGGGGGGTTGACAGATACGCAGTATTTT.

This rearrangement joins TRBV6-5 to TRBJ2-1, with 7 bases identical to TRBD1. The CDR3 has 15 amino acids. Germline V gene data show CDR1 as MNHEY and CDR2 as SVGAGI. The J segment lost 0 bases and the V segment lost 5 bases, leaving 4 bases of the junction unmatched. The CDR3 DNA sequence: TGTGCCAGCAGTCACGGGACAGTCTCCTACAATGAGCAGTTCTTC. Translation: CASSHGTVSYNEQFF.

The genes are TRBV5-1 and TRBJ2-3; D unclear. The V end was cut by 0 bases, the J end by 4 bases, with 3 bases between. The CDR3 loop spans 12 amino acids. The germline V gene encodes CDR1 SGHRS and CDR2 YFSETQ. In DNA, the CDR3 is TGCGCCAGCAGCTTGGCGGCAGATACGCAGTATTTT. Its translation: CASSLAADTQYF.

V gene TRBV9 combines with J gene TRBJ2-1; TRBD1 agrees at 8 bases. Germline values: CDR1 SGDLS, CDR2 YYNGEE. Trimming took 4 bases from V and 4 from J; bases not matched to a gene: 7. The CDR3 length is 15 residues. The CDR3 DNA reads as TGTGCCAGCAGCCGTGGCGGGACAGGTTACAATGAGCAGTTCTTC. It translates to CASSRGGTGYNEQFF.

The gene calls are TRBV15 and TRBJ2-1; 8 nucleotides agree with TRBD2. The CDR3 extends over 15 amino acids. J lost 9 bases, V lost 0 bases, and 7 bases had no gene match. Germline V lookup: CDR1 LNHNV, CDR2 YYDKDF (reference sequence). The CDR3 loop reads CATSRDRAGVGEQFF. Here the CDR3 DNA reads TGTGCCACCAGCAGAGATAGAGCGGGAGTCGGTGAGCAGTTCTTC.

This chain uses TRBV5-4 with TRBJ2-5, with 7 bases lining up with TRBD1. The CDR3 has 14 residues. In germline, CDR1 is SGHNT, CDR2 YYREEE (reference sequence). The J segment lost 5 bases and the V segment lost 3 bases, leaving 7 bases of the junction unmatched. The CDR3 is CASSWEGGLETQYF. CDR3 nucleotide sequence: TGTGCCAGCAGCTGGGAAGGGGGCCTCGAGACCCAGTACTTC.

This clone was observed a handful of times. The J gene is TRBJ1-2, the V gene TRBV6-1; D not resolved. The germline CDR1 and CDR2 sequences are MNHNS and SASEGT. This CDR3 spans 11 amino acids. Trimming removed 6 bases from V and 6 bases from J, with 8 bases in between. CDR3 DNA sequence: TGTGCCAGCAGGCGGAATCATGGCTACACCTTC. This gives the protein CASRRNHGYTF.

The chain combines TRBV5-4 with TRBJ2-3; 9 nucleotides line up with TRBD2. The CDR3 contains 17 residues. Germline CDR1 and CDR2: SGHNT and YYREEE (reference sequence). Trimming removed 4 bases from V and 0 bases from J; junction bases left unmatched: 9. The CDR3 bases are TGTGCCAGCAGCCAGGGACTAGCAGCTACTAGCACAGATACGCAGTATTTT. Its translation: CASSQGLAATSTDTQYF.

V gene TRBV28 combines with J gene TRBJ2-3, with D perhaps matching TRBD2 (5 bases). CDR1 is MDHEN and CDR2 is SYDVKM in the germline V gene. The CDR3 sequence is 12 residues long. V lost 5 bases and J 5 bases, leaving 8 bases between the germline ends. The CDR3 nucleotides are TGTGCCAGCAGTCCCGGACTAGATACGCAGTATTTT. It translates to CASSPGLDTQYF.

This clone appeared a few times. The chain joins TRBV7-3 to TRBJ2-2, with 12 positions matching TRBD2. V was pared by 2 bases and J by 4 bases, with 5 bases of the junction left unmatched. This CDR3 has 17 residues. Germline V CDR1 and CDR2: SGHTA, FQGTGA. The CDR3 DNA follows: TGTGCCAGCAGCTTAGCGCCGGGACTAGCGGGCACCGGGGAGCTGTTTTTT. It specifies CASSLAPGLAGTGELFF. Complete variable domain (other parts from reference TRBV7-3 and TRBJ2-2): GAGVSQTPSNKVTEKGKYVELRCDPISGHTALYWYRQSLGQGPEFLIYFQGTGAADDSGLPNDRFFAVRPEGSVSTLKIQRTERGDSAVYLCASSLAPGLAGTGELFFGEGSRLTVL.

This chain connects TRBV11-2 to TRBJ1-4, with D perhaps matching TRBD1 (5 bases). The CDR3 has 14 amino acids. V was pared by 4 bases and J by 4 bases, with 10 bases between. CDR1 and CDR2 from the germline V gene are SGHAT and FQNNGV. The CDR3 nucleotides read TGTGCCAGCAGCTGGGAGGGGAATAATGAAAAACTGTTTTTT. Translated, it gives CASSWEGNNEKLFF.

The chain combines TRBV2 with TRBJ2-7; 11 nucleotides match TRBD1. Germline trimming cut 8 bases from V and 3 bases from J; bases unmatched to any gene: 3. The CDR3 loop spans 13 amino acids. Per germline, CDR1 SNHLY and CDR2 FYNNEI. CDR3 in DNA: TGTGCCAGCTCCGGGACAGGGGGCTACGAGCAGTACTTC. This codes for CASSGTGGYEQYF. The variable domain in full, with the rest retrieved from reference TRBV2 and TRBJ2-7, is EPEVTQTPSHQVTQMGQEVILRCVPISNHLYFYWYRQILGQKVEFLVSFYNNEISEKSEIFDDQFSVERPDGSNFTLKIRSTKLEDSAMYFCASSGTGGYEQYFGPGTRLTVT.